The following is a T cell receptor beta chain sequence with its context. Per the original methods: Amplification with reference gene primers provided the estimates of nucleated cell counts. Some clones are missing from TCRdb's copy, which holds only in-frame ones; the method was immunoSEQ multiplex PCR. That table supplies the V and J calls and clone size; D and trimming were determined from the DNA. Here the sample spans fewer than 350,000 clones, approximately 90% being singletons. The entry originates in a study of blood T cell repertoires in COVID-19. Germline-derived CDR1 and CDR2 are LNHDA and SQIVND (reference sequence). Trimming shortened V by 1 base and J by 5 bases, and 15 bases separated the two germline ends. This CDR3 has 15 residues.

The rearrangement links TRBV19 to TRBJ2-7; TRBD2 might be the D (6 bases). The sequencing sample was made of peripheral blood. This TCR came from a man younger than 45 with COVID-19, enrolled during active disease. CDR3 bases: TGTGCCAGTAGTATAGCCCCGAGGGGCGGGGACGAGCAGTACTTC. Translated: CASSIAPRGGDEQYF.